Sequencing of this T cell receptor beta chain was carried out in a study of cytomegalovirus exposure and HLA in healthy donors. Broader study findings: Segments of the TCR beta V type were, in most cases, productive about 90% or about 30% of the time in an earlier analysis.

As to this clone: Its antigen remains unknown.

It was with 60 Vbeta and 13 Jbeta primers that the PCR ran. Sequenced by immunoSEQ multiplex PCR; TCRdb stores in-frame clones only, minus some. Its listing shows some 130,000 clones. V dropped 5 bases and J dropped 2 bases, with 24 bases sitting between them. CDR1 is MNHEY and CDR2 is SMNVEV in the germline V gene (reference sequence). CDR3 length: 18 residues. Sequenced material: PBMCs. The source of this sequence is a man in his late teens or twenties in good health and CMV-seronegative. The chain carries TRBV27 and TRBJ1-2; D may be TRBD1 (6 bases). The CDR3 nucleotides are TGTGCCAGCAGTCTTTATCCGGTAACAGGGTGGGAGAACTATGGCTACACCTTC. Protein product: CASSLYPVTGWENYGYTF.